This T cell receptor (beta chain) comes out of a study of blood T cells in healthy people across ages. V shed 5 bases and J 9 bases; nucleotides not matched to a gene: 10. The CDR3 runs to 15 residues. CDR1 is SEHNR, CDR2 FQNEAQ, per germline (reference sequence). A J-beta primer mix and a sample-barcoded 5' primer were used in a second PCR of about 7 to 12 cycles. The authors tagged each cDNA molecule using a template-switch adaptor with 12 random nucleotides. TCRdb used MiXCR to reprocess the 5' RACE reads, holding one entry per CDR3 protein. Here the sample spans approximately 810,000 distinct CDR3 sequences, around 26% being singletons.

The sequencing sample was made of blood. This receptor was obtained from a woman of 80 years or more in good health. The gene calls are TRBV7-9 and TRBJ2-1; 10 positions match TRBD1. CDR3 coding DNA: TGTGCCAGCAGCCGGACAGGGGGGGGTGTTGGTGAGCAGTTCTTC. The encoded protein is CASSRTGGGVGEQFF. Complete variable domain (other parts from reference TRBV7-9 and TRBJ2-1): DTGVSQNPRHKITKRGQNVTFRCDPISEHNRLYWYRQTLGQGPEFLTYFQNEAQLEKSRLLSDRFSAERPKGSFSTLEIQRTEQGDSAMYLCASSRTGGGVGEQFFGPGTRLTVL.